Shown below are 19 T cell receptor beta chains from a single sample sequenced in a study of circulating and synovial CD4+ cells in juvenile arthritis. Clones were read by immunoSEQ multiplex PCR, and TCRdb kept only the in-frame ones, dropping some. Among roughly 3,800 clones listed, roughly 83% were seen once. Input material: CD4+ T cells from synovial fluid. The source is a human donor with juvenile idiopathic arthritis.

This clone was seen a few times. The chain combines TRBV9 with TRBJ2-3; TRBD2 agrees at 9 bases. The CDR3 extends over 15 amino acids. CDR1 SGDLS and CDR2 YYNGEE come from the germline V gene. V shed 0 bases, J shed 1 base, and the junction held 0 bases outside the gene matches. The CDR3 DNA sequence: TGTGCCAGCAGCGTAGGACTAGCGGGCACAGATACGCAGTATTTT. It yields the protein CASSVGLAGTDTQYF.

The CDR3 DNA sequence: TGTGCCAGCAGTGAAGGCTGGGGCAGTTCCTACGAGCAGTACTTC. As protein: CASSEGWGSSYEQYF. The V call is TRBV6-1, the J call TRBJ2-7, with a weak D call TRBD1 (5 bases). This CDR3 has 15 residues. V was shortened by 1 base and J by 1 base, with 11 bases between the two germline ends. Per the germline V gene, CDR1 is MNHNS and CDR2 is SASEGT.

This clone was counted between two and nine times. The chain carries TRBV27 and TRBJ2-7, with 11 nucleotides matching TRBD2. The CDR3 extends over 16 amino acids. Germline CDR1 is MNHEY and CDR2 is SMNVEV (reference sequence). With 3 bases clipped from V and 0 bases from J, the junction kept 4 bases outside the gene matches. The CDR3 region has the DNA TGTGCCAGCAGTTTTTACACTAGCGGGGGCTCCTACGAGCAGTACTTC. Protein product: CASSFYTSGGSYEQYF.

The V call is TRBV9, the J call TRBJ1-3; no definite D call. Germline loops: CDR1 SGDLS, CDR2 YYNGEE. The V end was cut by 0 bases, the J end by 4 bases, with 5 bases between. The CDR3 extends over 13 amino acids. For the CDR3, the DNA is TGTGCCAGCAGCGTAGAGCGGGGAAACACCATATATTTT. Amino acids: CASSVERGNTIYF.

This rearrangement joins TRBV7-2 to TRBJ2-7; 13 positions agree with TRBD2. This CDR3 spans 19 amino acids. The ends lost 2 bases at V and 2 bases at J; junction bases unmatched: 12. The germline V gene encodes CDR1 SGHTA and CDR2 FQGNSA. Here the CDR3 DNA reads TGTGCCAGCAGCTTATCTAGACCGTACGGACTAGCGGGGGCCTACGAGCAGTACTTC. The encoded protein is CASSLSRPYGLAGAYEQYF.

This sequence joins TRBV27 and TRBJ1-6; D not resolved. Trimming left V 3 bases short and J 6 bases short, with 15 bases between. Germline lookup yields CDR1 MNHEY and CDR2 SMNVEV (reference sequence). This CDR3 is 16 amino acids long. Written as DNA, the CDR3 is TGTGCCAGCAGTTTTGGGAGTGCTTCCAGTAATTCACCCCTCCACTTT. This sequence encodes CASSFGSASSNSPLHF.

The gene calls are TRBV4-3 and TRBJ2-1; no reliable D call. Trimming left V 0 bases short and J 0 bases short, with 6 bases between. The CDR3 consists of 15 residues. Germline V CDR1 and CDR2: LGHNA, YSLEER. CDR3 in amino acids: CASSQEASSYNEQFF. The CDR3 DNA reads TGCGCCAGCAGCCAAGAAGCGAGCTCCTACAATGAGCAGTTCTTC.

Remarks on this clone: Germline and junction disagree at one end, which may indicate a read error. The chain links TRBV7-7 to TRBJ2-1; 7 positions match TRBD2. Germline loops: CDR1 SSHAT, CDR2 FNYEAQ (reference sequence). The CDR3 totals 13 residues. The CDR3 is CASSPDQGGGQFF. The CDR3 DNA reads TGTGCTAGCAGTCCCGATCAGGGCGGGGGGCAGTTCTTC.

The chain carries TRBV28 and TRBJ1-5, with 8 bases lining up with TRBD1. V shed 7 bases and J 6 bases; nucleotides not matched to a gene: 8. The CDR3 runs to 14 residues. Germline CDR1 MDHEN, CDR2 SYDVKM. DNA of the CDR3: TGTGCCAGCATCACACAGGGGGAGGGTCAGCCCCAGCATTTT. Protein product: CASITQGEGQPQHF.

The CDR3: CASSVTGTYSNQPQHF. CDR3 DNA sequence: TGTGCCAGCAGCGTTACAGGGACCTATAGCAATCAGCCCCAGCATTTT. V and J are TRBV5-6 and TRBJ1-5; weak D call: TRBD1 (6 bases). The V gene lost 4 bases and the J gene lost 0 bases, with 14 bases spanning the gap. The CDR3 is 16 amino acids. In germline, CDR1 is SGHDT, CDR2 YYEEEE.

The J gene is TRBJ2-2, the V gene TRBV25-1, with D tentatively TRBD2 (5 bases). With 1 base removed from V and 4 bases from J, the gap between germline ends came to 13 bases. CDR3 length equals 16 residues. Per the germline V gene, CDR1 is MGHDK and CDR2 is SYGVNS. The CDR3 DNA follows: TGTGCCAGCAGTGAATTGTGGGCAGGAGGCACCGGGGAGCTGTTTTTT. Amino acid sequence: CASSELWAGGTGELFF.

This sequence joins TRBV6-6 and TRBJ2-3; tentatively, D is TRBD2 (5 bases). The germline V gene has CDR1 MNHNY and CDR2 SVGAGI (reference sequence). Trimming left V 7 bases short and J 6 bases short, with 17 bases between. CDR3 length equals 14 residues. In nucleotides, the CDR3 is TGTGCCAGCACCCTGAGGTTCGGGGTGGATACGCAGTATTTT. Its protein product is CASTLRFGVDTQYF.

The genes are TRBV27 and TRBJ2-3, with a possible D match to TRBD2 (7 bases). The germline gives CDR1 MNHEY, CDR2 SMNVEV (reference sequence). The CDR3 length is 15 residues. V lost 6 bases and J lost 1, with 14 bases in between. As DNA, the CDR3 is TGTGCCAGCAGGAAGGGGGGGGCCCGCACAGATACGCAGTATTTT. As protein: CASRKGGARTDTQYF.

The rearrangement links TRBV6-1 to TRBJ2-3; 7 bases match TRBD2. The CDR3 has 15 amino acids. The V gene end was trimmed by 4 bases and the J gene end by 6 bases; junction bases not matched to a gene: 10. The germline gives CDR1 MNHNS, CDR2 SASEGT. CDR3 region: CASSAIAGVTDTQYF. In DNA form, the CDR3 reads TGTGCCAGCAGTGCAATCGCGGGAGTGACTGATACGCAGTATTTT.

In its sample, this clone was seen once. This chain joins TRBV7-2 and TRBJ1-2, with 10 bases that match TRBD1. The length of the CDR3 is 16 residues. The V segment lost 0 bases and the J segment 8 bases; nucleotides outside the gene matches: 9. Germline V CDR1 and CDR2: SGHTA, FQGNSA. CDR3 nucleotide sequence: TGTGCCAGCAGCTTAGCGGGGCGACAGGGGGCAGGGGGCTACACCTTC. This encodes CASSLAGRQGAGGYTF. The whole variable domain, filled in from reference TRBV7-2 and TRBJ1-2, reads GAGVSQSPSNKVTEKGKDVELRCDPISGHTALYWYRQSLGQGLEFLIYFQGNSAPDKSGLPSDRFSAERTGGSVSTLTIQRTQQEDSAVYLCASSLAGRQGAGGYTFGSGTRLTVV.

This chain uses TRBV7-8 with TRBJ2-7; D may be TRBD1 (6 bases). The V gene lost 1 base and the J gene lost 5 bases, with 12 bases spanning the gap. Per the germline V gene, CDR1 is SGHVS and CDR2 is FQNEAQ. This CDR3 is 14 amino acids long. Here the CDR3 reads CASSLVDRSNEQYF. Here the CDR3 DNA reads TGTGCCAGCAGCTTAGTAGACAGGTCAAACGAGCAGTACTTC.

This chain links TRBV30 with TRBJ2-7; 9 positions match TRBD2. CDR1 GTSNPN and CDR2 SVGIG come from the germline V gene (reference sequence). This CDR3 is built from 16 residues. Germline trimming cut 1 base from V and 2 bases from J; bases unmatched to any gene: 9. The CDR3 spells CAWSALRGGRAYEQYF. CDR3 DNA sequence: TGTGCCTGGAGTGCGCTTAGGGGCGGGAGGGCCTACGAGCAGTACTTC. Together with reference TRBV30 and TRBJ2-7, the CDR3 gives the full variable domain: SQTIHQWPATLVQPVGSPLSLECTVEGTSNPNLYWYRQAAGRGLQLLFYSVGIGQISSEVPQNLSASRPQDRQFILSSKKLLLSDSGFYLCAWSALRGGRAYEQYFGPGTRLTVT.

The CDR3 DNA reads TGTGCCAGCAGTGACCGACAGATATCTGGCTACACCTTC. Its translation: CASSDRQISGYTF. The chain has TRBV6-1 and TRBJ1-2, with a weak D call TRBD1 (5 bases). In germline, CDR1 is MNHNS, CDR2 SASEGT. The CDR3 covers 13 residues. Trimming removed 3 bases at V and 7 bases at J, with 12 bases between.

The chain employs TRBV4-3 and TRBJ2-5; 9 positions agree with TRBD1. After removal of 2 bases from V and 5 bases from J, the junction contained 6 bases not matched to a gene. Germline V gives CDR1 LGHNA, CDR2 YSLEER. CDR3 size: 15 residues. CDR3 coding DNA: TGCGCCAGCAGCCAAAACAGGGGGACAGGGGAGACCCAGTACTTC. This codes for CASSQNRGTGETQYF.